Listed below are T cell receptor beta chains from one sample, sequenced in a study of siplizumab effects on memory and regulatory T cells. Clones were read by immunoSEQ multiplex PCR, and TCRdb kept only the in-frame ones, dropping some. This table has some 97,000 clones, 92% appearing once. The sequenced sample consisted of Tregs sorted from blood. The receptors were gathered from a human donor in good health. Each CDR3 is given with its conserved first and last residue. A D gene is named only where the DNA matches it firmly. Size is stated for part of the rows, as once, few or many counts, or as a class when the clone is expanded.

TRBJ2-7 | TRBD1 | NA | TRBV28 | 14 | TGTGCCAGCAGTATGTCAGGGGGTAGCCACGAGCAGTACTTC | CASSMSGGSHEQYF
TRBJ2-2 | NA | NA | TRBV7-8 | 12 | TGTGCCAGCAGCCTGAACACCGGGGAGCTGTTTTTT | CASSLNTGELFF
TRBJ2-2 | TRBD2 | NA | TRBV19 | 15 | TGTGCCAGTACTATTGTCGCGGGAGATACCGGGGAGCTGTTTTTT | CASTIVAGDTGELFF
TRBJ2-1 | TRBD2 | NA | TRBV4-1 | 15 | TGCGCCAGCAGCCGTTGGGGACTAGCGGACAATGAGCAGTTCTTC | CASSRWGLADNEQFF
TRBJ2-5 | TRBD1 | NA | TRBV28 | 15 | TGTGCCAGCAAATCCCCGGGACAGGGCAGGGAGACCCAGTACTTC | CASKSPGQGRETQYF
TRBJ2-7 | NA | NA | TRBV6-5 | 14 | TGTGCCAGCAGTTCTCTCGATAGAGAGTACGAGCAGTACTTC | CASSSLDREYEQYF
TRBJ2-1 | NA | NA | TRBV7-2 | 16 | TGTGCCAGCAGCTTAGACCCCCCCCGGGGTTACAATGAGCAGTTCTTC | CASSLDPPRGYNEQFF
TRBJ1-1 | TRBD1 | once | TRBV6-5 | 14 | TGTGCCAGCAGCCGCCTCAGGGGGACGACTGAAGCTTTCTTT | CASSRLRGTTEAFF
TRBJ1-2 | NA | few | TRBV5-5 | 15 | TGTGCCAGCAGCTGGGGGAAGACAGCGGCCTATGGCTACACCTTC | CASSWGKTAAYGYTF
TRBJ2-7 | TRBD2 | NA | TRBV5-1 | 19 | TGCGCCAGCAGCTACACTCGGAACCTGCGGGGACTAGCGGGATTCGAGCAGTACTTC | CASSYTRNLRGLAGFEQYF
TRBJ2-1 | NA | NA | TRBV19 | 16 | TGTGCCAGTAGTATCCAACTACCCTACTCCTACAATGAGCAGTTCTTC | CASSIQLPYSYNEQFF
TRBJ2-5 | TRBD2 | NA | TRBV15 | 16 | TGTGCCACCAGCAGAGGAGGGATCAGCGGGGTCGAGACCCAGTACTTC | CATSRGGISGVETQYF
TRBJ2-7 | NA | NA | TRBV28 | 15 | TGTGCCAGCAGTTTCGGGACCAGCTGGGGCTACGAGCAGTACTTC | CASSFGTSWGYEQYF
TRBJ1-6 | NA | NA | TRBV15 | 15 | TGTGCCACCAGCAGAGATAAGGGGACAAATTCACCCCTCCACTTT | CATSRDKGTNSPLHF
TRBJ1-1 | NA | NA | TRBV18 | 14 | TGTGCCAGCTCACCGAAAGGGGCGGTTCATGAAGCTTTCTTT | CASSPKGAVHEAFF
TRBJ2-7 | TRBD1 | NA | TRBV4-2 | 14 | TGTGCCAGCAGCCAAGACGACAGGGAATACGAGCAGTACTTC | CASSQDDREYEQYF
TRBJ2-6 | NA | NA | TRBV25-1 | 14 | TGTGCCAGCAGTGGATCTGCCGGGGCCAACGTCCTGACTTTC | CASSGSAGANVLTF
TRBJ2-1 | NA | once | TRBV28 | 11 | TGTGCCAGCAGTTTTCTCCATGAGCAGTTCTTC | CASSFLHEQFF
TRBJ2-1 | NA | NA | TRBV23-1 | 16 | TGCGCCAGCAGTCCCGGAGCCCTTAGAGGGTACAATGAGCAGTTCTTC | CASSPGALRGYNEQFF
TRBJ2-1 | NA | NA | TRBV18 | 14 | TGTGCCAGCTCACCGACAGGTAACTACAATGAGCAGTTCTTC | CASSPTGNYNEQFF
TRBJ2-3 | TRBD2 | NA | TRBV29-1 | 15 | TGCAGCGTTCCGTCTATAGCGGGAGCGAGAGATACGCAGTATTTT | CSVPSIAGARDTQYF
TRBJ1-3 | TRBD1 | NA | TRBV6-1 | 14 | TGTGCCAGCGAGACAGGGTGGTCTGGAAACACCATATATTTT | CASETGWSGNTIYF
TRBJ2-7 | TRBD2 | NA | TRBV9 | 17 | TGTGCCAGCAGCGAAGTTAGCGGGAGAGAGAGGTCCTACGAGCAGTACTTC | CASSEVSGRERSYEQYF